This entry lists 13 T cell receptor beta chains sequenced from one sample in a study of CD8 T cells in Susac syndrome. RNA totalling roughly 0.5 to 1 ug underwent reverse transcription with random hexamers. MiXCR was run by TCRdb on the immunoSEQ multiplex PCR reads, yielding one entry per CDR3 protein. Seen here are 100,000 to 150,000 distinct CDR3 sequences, more than 90% observed once, and the top ten hold over 0.065%. Input material: CD4+ T cells from PBMCs. All receptors derive from a human donor in good health.

This chain joins TRBV29-1 and TRBJ2-5; unclear D gene. Germline assignment: CDR1 SQVTM and CDR2 ANQGSEA. Trimming pared 5 bases from V and 2 bases from J, leaving 6 bases between. The CDR3 is made up of 11 amino acids. The CDR3 region has the DNA TGCAGCGTTTACAGACAAGAGACCCAGTACTTC. Its translation is CSVYRQETQYF.

V is TRBV20-1 and J is TRBJ2-1; 8 bases align to TRBD2. The germline gives CDR1 DFQATT, CDR2 SNEGSKA (reference sequence). The V and J ends lost 3 bases and 3 bases, in that order; junction bases with no gene match: 4. CDR3 size: 14 residues. The CDR3 spells CSASKGTSYNEQFF. CDR3 nucleotide sequence: TGCAGTGCTAGCAAAGGGACTAGCTACAATGAGCAGTTCTTC.

V is TRBV20-1 and J is TRBJ2-1; TRBD2 matches 7 bases. Germline V lookup: CDR1 DFQATT, CDR2 SNEGSKA (reference sequence). V lost 4 bases and J lost 7; bases outside the gene matches: 7. This CDR3 spans 13 amino acids. CDR3 bases: TGCAGTGCTACTTCGGAGGGAGGGAATGAGCAGTTCTTC. Its translation: CSATSEGGNEQFF.

V usage is TRBV6-5 and J usage is TRBJ2-5; 7 positions match TRBD1. V shed 10 bases, J shed 7 bases, and the junction held 9 bases outside the gene matches. Germline V CDR1 and CDR2: MNHEY, SVGAGI. The CDR3 has 12 amino acids. Here the CDR3 reads CATSGGVGTQYF. The CDR3 DNA sequence: TGTGCCACCTCAGGGGGAGTCGGGACCCAGTACTTC.

The chain recombines TRBV12-3 or TRBV12-4 with TRBJ2-1; D may be TRBD1 or TRBD2 (5 bases each). Trimming pared 3 bases from V and 6 bases from J, leaving 12 bases between. There are 14 residues in the CDR3. CDR3 nucleotides: TGTGCCAGCAGTTTGAGGGGCCTTGGCAATGAGCAGTTCTTC. Protein: CASSLRGLGNEQFF.

This clonotype was detected only a few times. The rearrangement uses TRBV11-2 and TRBJ1-5, with D uncertain. The V end was cut by 0 bases, the J end by 7 bases, with 7 bases between. This CDR3 is 13 amino acids long. Per germline, CDR1 SGHAT and CDR2 FQNNGV. CDR3 loop: CASSLDVGQPQHF. The CDR3 coding sequence is TGTGCCAGCAGCTTAGACGTAGGGCAGCCCCAGCATTTT.

The V call is TRBV5-1, the J call TRBJ2-7, with 8 positions matching TRBD2. V shed 0 bases, J shed 3 bases, and the junction held 5 bases outside the gene matches. Germline loops: CDR1 SGHRS, CDR2 YFSETQ. This CDR3 has 15 residues. DNA for the CDR3: TGCGCCAGCAGCTTGGGTGGGACTAGTGACTACGAGCAGTACTTC. This encodes CASSLGGTSDYEQYF.

CDR3 DNA sequence: TGTGCCAGCAGCCCTCAGCGGGTCCCTGGGGTCGAGCAGTACTTC. Residues: CASSPQRVPGVEQYF. This chain uses TRBV7-2 with TRBJ2-7; D might be TRBD2 (6 bases). Germline-derived CDR1 and CDR2 are SGHTA and FQGNSA. V shed 5 bases and J shed 6 bases, with 20 bases lying between them. The CDR3 spans 15 residues.

This clonotype was recorded once. This chain joins TRBV12-5 and TRBJ1-5, with D perhaps TRBD1 (5 bases). The CDR3 totals 14 residues. V was pared by 2 bases and J by 4 bases, with 9 bases between. Germline V lookup: CDR1 LGHNT, CDR2 FRNRAP. CDR3 nucleotides: TGTGCTAGTGGTTTGAGTGCAGGGAATCAGCCCCAGCATTTT. Its translation: CASGLSAGNQPQHF.

This rearrangement joins TRBV5-1 to TRBJ2-5; 13 bases fit TRBD2. The germline CDR1 and CDR2 sequences are SGHRS and YFSETQ. The CDR3 consists of 17 residues. V shed 4 bases and J 1 base; nucleotides not matched to a gene: 7. The CDR3 loop is CASSPTGLAGAQETQYF. The CDR3 DNA reads as TGCGCCAGCAGCCCAACCGGACTAGCGGGAGCCCAAGAGACCCAGTACTTC.

This clonotype was seen a single time. The J gene is TRBJ2-1, the V gene TRBV2, with TRBD1 identical over 7 bases. The ends lost 7 bases at V and 4 bases at J; junction bases unmatched: 7. This CDR3 has 14 amino acids. In germline, CDR1 is SNHLY, CDR2 FYNNEI. The CDR3: CASTDRVTYNEQFF. DNA for the CDR3: TGTGCCAGCACTGACAGGGTGACTTACAATGAGCAGTTCTTC. Based on the CDR3 plus reference TRBV2 and TRBJ2-1, the full variable domain is EPEVTQTPSHQVTQMGQEVILRCVPISNHLYFYWYRQILGQKVEFLVSFYNNEISEKSEIFDDQFSVERPDGSNFTLKIRSTKLEDSAMYFCASTDRVTYNEQFFGPGTRLTVL.

The rearrangement joins TRBV2 to TRBJ2-3; 9 bases line up with TRBD2. Per the germline V gene, CDR1 is SNHLY and CDR2 is FYNNEI. With 5 bases clipped from V and 2 bases from J, the junction kept 14 bases outside the gene matches. CDR3 length: 18 residues. The CDR3 DNA follows: TGTGCCAGCAGTTTTCCCGACAATGCGGGAGGGTACACAGATACGCAGTATTTT. Protein: CASSFPDNAGGYTDTQYF. Full variable domain (remainder filled in from reference TRBV2 and TRBJ2-3): EPEVTQTPSHQVTQMGQEVILRCVPISNHLYFYWYRQILGQKVEFLVSFYNNEISEKSEIFDDQFSVERPDGSNFTLKIRSTKLEDSAMYFCASSFPDNAGGYTDTQYFGPGTRLTVL.

V usage is TRBV12-3 or TRBV12-4 and J usage is TRBJ2-3; 8 bases fit TRBD2. V was clipped by 6 bases and J by 6 bases; unmatched bases: 8. This CDR3 comprises 14 residues. CDR3 protein: CASRPAGDLDTQYF. The CDR3 coding sequence is TGTGCCAGCAGGCCAGCGGGAGATCTGGATACGCAGTATTTT.